The sequence of this TCR beta chain was determined in a study of blood T cell repertoires in COVID-19. Overall study context: There were acute and convalescent COVID-19 samples, and they came from the United States, Italy and Spain. From T cells, B-cell-depleted T cells, or PBMCs came the material, which was cDNA or gDNA.

There are 17 residues in the CDR3. The J segment lost 7 bases and the V segment lost 0 bases, leaving 11 bases of the junction unmatched. The germline V gene encodes CDR1 SGHRS and CDR2 YFSETQ. Methods used by the authors: Researchers report that nucleated cell counts were estimated from reference gene primer amplification. TCRdb's copy holds only in-frame clones and misses some; the assay was immunoSEQ multiplex PCR. For V, J and clone size, that table is used; D and trimming come from the DNA. The sample carries under 120,000 clones, less than 85% recorded once. The sequence derives from a man between 65 and 85 years old with active or convalescent COVID-19. The chain has TRBV5-1 and TRBJ2-7; TRBD2 matches at 12 bases. The sequenced material came from peripheral blood. CDR3 amino acids: CASSLGGLAGGPKEQYF. For the CDR3, the DNA is TGCGCCAGCAGCTTGGGCGGGCTAGCGGGAGGGCCGAAAGAGCAGTACTTC.